This passage covers 13 T cell receptor beta chains from one sample sequenced in a study of blood T cells in healthy people across ages. A second about 7 to 12 cycle PCR used barcoded and J-beta primers. One entry per CDR3 protein, called by TCRdb with MiXCR from the 5' RACE reads. The table records approximately 1,700,000 distinct CDR3 sequences, about 39% of them present only once. Sequenced sample: blood. These receptors came from a human donor in good health.

The V call is TRBV20-1, the J call TRBJ2-3, with 11 bases that match TRBD2. The CDR3 covers 19 residues. After removal of 1 base from V and 0 bases from J, the junction contained 12 bases not matched to a gene. The germline CDR1 and CDR2 sequences are DFQATT and SNEGSKA (reference sequence). DNA for the CDR3: TGCAGTGCTAGAGCGGGACTAGCGGCGCAGAGGACTAGCACAGATACGCAGTATTTT. This translates into CSARAGLAAQRTSTDTQYF.

The chain has TRBV6-5 and TRBJ2-1; 8 bases align to TRBD2. Per germline, CDR1 MNHEY and CDR2 SVGAGI. Germline trimming cut 8 bases from V and 6 bases from J; bases unmatched to any gene: 3. CDR3 length: 12 residues. The CDR3 DNA follows: TGTGCCAGCGGGCTAGCGGGCAATGAGCAGTTCTTC. Translation gives CASGLAGNEQFF.

This clonotype occurred once. V usage is TRBV10-3 and J usage is TRBJ1-1; D gene unclear. V was clipped by 8 bases and J by 5 bases, with 21 bases between them. The CDR3 runs 15 residues. Germline CDR1 ENHRY, CDR2 SYGVKD. The CDR3 DNA reads TGTGCCATCCATTCCGGCCTTACTACCTGGACTGAAGCTTTCTTT. It codes for CAIHSGLTTWTEAFF.

The gene calls are TRBV29-1 and TRBJ1-6; no definite D call. Germline CDR1 SQVTM, CDR2 ANQGSEA. V dropped 3 bases and J dropped 8 bases, with 14 bases sitting between them. The CDR3 spans 14 residues. The CDR3 sequence is CSVEESGGDSPLHF. For the CDR3, the DNA is TGCAGCGTTGAGGAGTCCGGAGGAGATTCACCCCTCCACTTT.

J is TRBJ2-4 and V is TRBV20-1; tentative D call: TRBD2 (5 bases). The J call may be mistaken, given a closer DNA end match to TRBJ2-7. The CDR3 sequence is 13 residues long. Germline values: CDR1 DFQATT, CDR2 SNEGSKA (reference sequence). The CDR3 nucleotides are TGCAGTGCTAGAGATTGGGTTGCGGGCGAGCAGTACTTC. Its translation: CSARDWVAGEQYF.

This clonotype was detected only a few times. The rearrangement links TRBV20-1 to TRBJ2-5; TRBD2 aligns across 9 bases. Germline CDR1 reads DFQATT; CDR2 reads SNEGSKA (reference sequence). The CDR3 contains 13 residues. The V gene end was trimmed by 4 bases and the J gene end by 4 bases; junction bases not matched to a gene: 4. CDR3 sequence reads: CSATAGGRETQYF. The CDR3 bases are TGCAGTGCTACCGCGGGGGGGCGAGAGACCCAGTACTTC.

This clonotype showed up just once. The J gene is TRBJ2-5, the V gene TRBV19; 8 positions match TRBD1. The V gene end was trimmed by 4 bases and the J gene end by 5 bases; junction bases not matched to a gene: 9. CDR3 length: 15 residues. CDR1 and CDR2 from the germline V gene are LNHDA and SQIVND (reference sequence). Here the CDR3 reads CASSTGQGYWETQYF. The DNA of the CDR3 is TGTGCCAGTAGTACCGGACAGGGTTATTGGGAGACCCAGTACTTC.

In this sample, this clonotype turned up many times. This chain connects TRBV6-6 to TRBJ2-5; D perhaps matches TRBD1 (5 bases). The CDR3 covers 13 residues. Between the trimmed V and J ends, which lost 6 bases and 2 bases, there was a span of 10 bases. Germline V gene lookup returns CDR1 MNHNY and CDR2 SVGAGI (reference sequence). The CDR3 nucleotides are TGTGCCAGCAGCTACAGGTCGCAAGAGACCCAGTACTTC. This translates into CASSYRSQETQYF.

This clonotype was recorded a few times. This chain links TRBV20-1 with TRBJ2-4; no firm D call. The end of the DNA aligns better with TRBJ2-7, so the J call may be wrong. The V gene's germline CDR1 is DFQATT and CDR2 SNEGSKA (reference sequence). This CDR3 comprises 14 residues. The CDR3 here is CSATPNYLSDEQYF. The CDR3 coding sequence is TGCAGTGCGACTCCGAACTATCTATCCGACGAGCAGTACTTC.

J is TRBJ2-5 and V is TRBV12-3 or TRBV12-4; 9 bases map to TRBD1. The CDR3 has 16 amino acids. V was pared by 6 bases and J by 0 bases, with 8 bases of the junction left unmatched. The CDR3 coding sequence is TGTGCCAGCAGCCCCGGGACAGGGCCGTACCAAGAGACCCAGTACTTC. Translating it yields CASSPGTGPYQETQYF.

Worth noting for this clonotype: Germline and junction disagree at one end, which may indicate a read error. CDR3 DNA sequence: TGTGTCAGCAGCCCTCACGCCGGTGACTACGAGCAGTACTTC. Translated, it gives CVSSPHAGDYEQYF. The chain is built from TRBV11-2 and TRBJ2-5; no reliable D call. The tail of the sequence fits TRBJ2-7 better, so the J call may be wrong. Germline V CDR1 and CDR2: SGHAT, FQNNGV. There are 14 residues in the CDR3.

The chain uses TRBV20-1 and TRBJ2-1; D gene ambiguous. V gave up 4 bases and J gave up 2 bases, with 9 bases separating them. CDR1 is DFQATT, CDR2 SNEGSKA, per germline (reference sequence). This CDR3 contains 13 residues. The CDR3: CSATLDAYNEQFF. In DNA, the CDR3 is TGCAGTGCTACCCTGGATGCCTACAATGAGCAGTTCTTC.

Concerning this clonotype: A read error may explain this, as a much larger clone is one base away. The chain recombines TRBV29-1 with TRBJ1-2; 8 bases fit TRBD1. The CDR3 contains 13 residues. The germline V gene encodes CDR1 SQVTM and CDR2 ANQGSEA. J gave up 5 bases and V 4 bases, and 6 bases lay outside the gene matches. DNA for the CDR3: TGCAGCGTTGGCGGGACAGGCTATTATGGCTACACCTTC. This sequence encodes CSVGGTGYYGYTF.